Listed below are T cell receptor beta chains from one sample, sequenced in a study of shared clonotypes between healthy human individuals. The assay was immunoSEQ multiplex PCR, and TCRdb's table has in-frame clones only and misses some. Among around 1.1 million clones, around 78% were seen once, and the ten largest hold roughly 0.62%. The specimen sequenced was memory CD4+ T cells from PBMCs. Receptors originate from a man aged 18 to 29 in good health. Some clones in this sample may be carry-over from other donors' samples. Both conserved end residues are part of each CDR3. A D gene is named only where the DNA matches it firmly. Size values are once, few and many counts, or a class for expanded clones, and some rows have none.

j_call	d_call	cdr3_length	clone_size	v_call	cdr3_nt	cdr3_aa
TRBJ2-7	TRBD2	16	NA	TRBV5-4	TGTGCCAGCAGCTTGGGTACTAGCGGGGAGCTTTACGAGCAGTACTTC	CASSLGTSGELYEQYF
TRBJ2-2	NA	13	NA	TRBV6-5	TGTGCCAGCAGTTACTCGGGGGTCGGGGAGCTGTTTTTT	CASSYSGVGELFF
TRBJ2-7	TRBD1	13	NA	TRBV2	TGTGCCAGCAGTGAGGACAGGGGCTCCGAGCAGTACTTC	CASSEDRGSEQYF
TRBJ2-7	NA	15	NA	TRBV14	TGTGCCAGCAGCCAAGAACGGCTCTACACCGACGAGCAGTACTTC	CASSQERLYTDEQYF
TRBJ1-2	NA	13	NA	TRBV6-1	TGTGCCAGCAGTGAACAGGGAAACTATGGCTACACCTTC	CASSEQGNYGYTF
TRBJ1-2	TRBD1	15	NA	TRBV25-1	TGTGCCAGCACCCCCAGGGGACAGGGGGTGGCTGGCTACACCTTC	CASTPRGQGVAGYTF
TRBJ1-1	NA	16	NA	TRBV9	TGTGCCAGCAGCGTAAACCCTTGGGCGGTGAACACTGAAGCTTTCTTT	CASSVNPWAVNTEAFF
TRBJ2-2	NA	13	NA	TRBV27	TGTGCCAGCAGCTTGACTAGTTTGGGGGAGCTGTTTTTT	CASSLTSLGELFF
TRBJ2-7	TRBD2	14	NA	TRBV10-2	TGCGCCAGCAGTTTGGCGGGAGGGCCCCACGAGCAGTACTTC	CASSLAGGPHEQYF
TRBJ2-5	NA	15	many	TRBV4-2	TGTGCCAGCAGCCAAGTGGGAGAGGGTGGAGAGACCCAGTACTTC	CASSQVGEGGETQYF
TRBJ2-1	NA	15	NA	TRBV11-2	TGTGCCAGCAGCTTAGATCGGGGGACAATGAATGAGCAGTTCTTC	CASSLDRGTMNEQFF
TRBJ2-1	NA	18	NA	TRBV5-1	TGCGCCAGCAGCTTTATGGGGTATAGTGACGGGGGATACAATGAGCAGTTCTTC	CASSFMGYSDGGYNEQFF
TRBJ1-1	NA	13	NA	TRBV6-1	TGTGCCAGCAGTGCCCAGACAAGCACTGAAGCTTTCTTT	CASSAQTSTEAFF